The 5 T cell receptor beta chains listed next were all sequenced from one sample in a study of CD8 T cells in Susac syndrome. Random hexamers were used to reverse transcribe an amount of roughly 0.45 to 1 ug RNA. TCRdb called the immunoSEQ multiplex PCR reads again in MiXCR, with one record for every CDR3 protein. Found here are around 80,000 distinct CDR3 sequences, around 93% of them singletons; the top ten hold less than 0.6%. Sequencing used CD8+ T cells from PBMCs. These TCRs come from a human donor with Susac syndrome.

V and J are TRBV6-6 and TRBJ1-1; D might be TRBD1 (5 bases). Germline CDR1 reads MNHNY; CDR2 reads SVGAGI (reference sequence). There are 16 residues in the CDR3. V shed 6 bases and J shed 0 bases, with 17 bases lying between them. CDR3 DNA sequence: TGTGCCAGCAGGACGGGGGAGAAAAGAATGAACACTGAAGCTTTCTTT. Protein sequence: CASRTGEKRMNTEAFF.

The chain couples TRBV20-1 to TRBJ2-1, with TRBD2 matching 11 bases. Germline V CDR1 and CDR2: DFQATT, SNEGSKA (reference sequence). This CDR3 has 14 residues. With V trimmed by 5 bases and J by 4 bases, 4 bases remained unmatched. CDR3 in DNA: TGCAGTGCTCACCCTAGCGGGGGGTACAATGAGCAGTTCTTC. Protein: CSAHPSGGYNEQFF.

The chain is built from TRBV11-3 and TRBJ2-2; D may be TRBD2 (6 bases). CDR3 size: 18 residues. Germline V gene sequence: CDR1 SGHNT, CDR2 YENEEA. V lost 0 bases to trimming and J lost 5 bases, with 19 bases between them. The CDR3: CASSLDRGPLEGTGELFF. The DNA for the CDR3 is TGTGCCAGCAGCTTAGATCGTGGACCCTTGGAGGGTACCGGGGAGCTGTTTTTT.

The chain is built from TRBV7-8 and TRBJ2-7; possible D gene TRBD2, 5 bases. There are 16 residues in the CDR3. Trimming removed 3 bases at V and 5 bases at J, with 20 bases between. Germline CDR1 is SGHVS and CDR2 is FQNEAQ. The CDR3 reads CASSFYVRSGSHEQYF. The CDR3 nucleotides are TGTGCCAGCAGCTTTTACGTTAGAAGTGGGAGCCACGAGCAGTACTTC.

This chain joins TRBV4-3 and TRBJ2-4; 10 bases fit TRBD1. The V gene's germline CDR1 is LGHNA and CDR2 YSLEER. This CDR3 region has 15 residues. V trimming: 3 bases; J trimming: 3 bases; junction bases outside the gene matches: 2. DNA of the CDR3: TGCGCCAGCAGCCAGGGGACAGGGGTCAAAAACATTCAGTACTTC. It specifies CASSQGTGVKNIQYF.